A selection of T cell receptor beta chains follows, all from one sample in a study of shared clonotypes between healthy human individuals. Repertoires were generated with immunoSEQ multiplex PCR, while TCRdb's copy carries only in-frame clones and drops some. The sample records 2 million to 3 million clones, approximately 93% being singletons. Sequencing was performed on naive CD4+ T cells from PBMCs. The receptors here all came from a man aged 18 to 29 in good health. Some clones in this sample may be carry-over from other donors' samples. Each CDR3 is given with its conserved first and last residue. The D gene is left open where the match is weak. The size of a clone is reported for some rows only, either as once, few or many, or as a class for expanded clones.

V gene: TRBV28
clone size: NA
D gene: NA
J gene: TRBJ1-4
CDR3 protein: CASSLYGTPEKLFF
CDR3 DNA: TGTGCCAGCAGTTTGTATGGGACACCTGAAAAACTGTTTTTT

V gene: TRBV5-1
clone size: NA
D gene: NA
J gene: TRBJ2-5
CDR3 protein: CASSSRGSERETQYF
CDR3 DNA: TGCGCCAGCAGCAGCCGGGGGTCCGAAAGGGAGACCCAGTACTTC

V gene: TRBV5-6
clone size: NA
D gene: NA
J gene: TRBJ2-7
CDR3 protein: CASSFYPHSAYEQYF
CDR3 DNA: TGTGCCAGCAGCTTTTACCCCCACAGCGCCTACGAGCAGTACTTC

V gene: TRBV18
clone size: NA
D gene: NA
J gene: TRBJ1-1
CDR3 protein: CASSTSTELEAFF
CDR3 DNA: TGTGCCAGCTCAACGTCGACCGAGTTAGAAGCTTTCTTT

V gene: TRBV30
clone size: once
D gene: NA
J gene: TRBJ2-7
CDR3 protein: CAWRRSGQGPFYEQYF
CDR3 DNA: TGTGCCTGGAGGCGCTCAGGGCAGGGCCCTTTCTACGAGCAGTACTTC

V gene: TRBV10-2
clone size: NA
D gene: NA
J gene: TRBJ2-7
CDR3 protein: CASSDRIEQYF
CDR3 DNA: TGCGCCAGCAGTGACCGGATCGAGCAGTACTTC

V gene: TRBV12-2
clone size: NA
D gene: NA
J gene: TRBJ1-1
CDR3 protein: CASRLASPRDTEAFF
CDR3 DNA: TGTGCAAGTCGCTTAGCGTCCCCCAGGGACACTGAAGCTTTCTTT

V gene: TRBV27
clone size: NA
D gene: TRBD1
J gene: TRBJ2-1
CDR3 protein: CASNRVGGDSYNEQFF
CDR3 DNA: TGTGCCAGCAACCGAGTAGGGGGCGACTCCTACAATGAGCAGTTCTTC

V gene: TRBV28
clone size: NA
D gene: TRBD2
J gene: TRBJ2-7
CDR3 protein: CATHGAGGKSYEQYF
CDR3 DNA: TGTGCCACTCATGGAGCGGGAGGGAAGTCCTACGAGCAGTACTTC

V gene: TRBV6-1
clone size: once
D gene: NA
J gene: TRBJ1-2
CDR3 protein: CASSDGSNYGYTF
CDR3 DNA: TGTGCCAGCAGTGATGGCAGTAACTATGGCTACACCTTC

V gene: TRBV28
clone size: NA
D gene: TRBD1
J gene: TRBJ2-7
CDR3 protein: CASSPRHRGGEQYF
CDR3 DNA: TGTGCCAGCAGTCCCAGGCACAGGGGTGGTGAGCAGTACTTC

V gene: TRBV7-9
clone size: few
D gene: NA
J gene: TRBJ1-1
CDR3 protein: CASSLDGGLRATEAFF
CDR3 DNA: TGTGCCAGCAGCTTAGATGGGGGCTTGAGGGCCACTGAAGCTTTCTTT

V gene: TRBV7-9
clone size: NA
D gene: TRBD2
J gene: TRBJ2-1
CDR3 protein: CASSLMQTSGRNEQFF
CDR3 DNA: TGTGCCAGCAGCTTGATGCAGACTAGCGGGAGGAATGAGCAGTTCTTC

V gene: TRBV7-8
clone size: NA
D gene: TRBD2
J gene: TRBJ2-7
CDR3 protein: CASSLGGRSGRSSYEQYF
CDR3 DNA: TGTGCCAGCAGCTTAGGAGGTCGTAGCGGGCGAAGCTCCTACGAGCAGTACTTC

V gene: TRBV7-6
clone size: NA
D gene: TRBD1
J gene: TRBJ2-2
CDR3 protein: CASSPSPAGTAGELFF
CDR3 DNA: TGTGCCAGCAGCCCTAGCCCCGCCGGGACAGCCGGGGAGCTGTTTTTT

V gene: TRBV19
clone size: NA
D gene: NA
J gene: TRBJ1-2
CDR3 protein: CASSIRGRGYGYTF
CDR3 DNA: TGTGCCAGTAGTATACGGGGGCGCGGCTATGGCTACACCTTC